This entry lists 13 T cell receptor beta chains sequenced from one sample in a study of T cell responses to AZD1222 COVID-19 vaccine. Using immunoSEQ multiplex PCR, the repertoire was profiled, and TCRdb retains in-frame clones only, with some absent. This sample has roughly 140,000 clones, with more than 85% found just once. This specimen consisted of peripheral blood, obtained on day 0 of AZD1222 vaccination. These receptors all come from an adult in good health.

The chain links TRBV9 to TRBJ1-1; a weak D match, TRBD1 (5 bases). V was clipped by 3 bases and J by 6 bases, with 15 bases between them. Germline V CDR1 and CDR2: SGDLS, YYNGEE. The CDR3 contains 14 residues. The CDR3 loop reads CASSASGGVSEAFF. The CDR3 DNA reads TGTGCCAGCAGCGCCTCGGGGGGAGTTTCTGAAGCTTTCTTT.

This rearrangement joins TRBV15 to TRBJ1-5, with 9 bases matching TRBD1. In germline, CDR1 is LNHNV, CDR2 YYDKDF (reference sequence). The CDR3 contains 16 residues. J lost 5 bases, V lost 0 bases, and 5 bases had no gene match. The CDR3 reads CATSRDRGQGHQPQHF. CDR3 sequence (DNA): TGTGCCACCAGCAGAGATAGGGGACAGGGCCATCAGCCCCAGCATTTT.

The V and J genes are TRBV19 and TRBJ2-6, with a possible D match to TRBD2 (5 bases). Deletions cut 5 bases from V and 2 bases from J, with 19 bases between. The CDR3 runs 18 residues. Germline assignment: CDR1 LNHDA and CDR2 SQIVND (reference sequence). The CDR3 reads CASSDGGSVWAGANVLTF. The CDR3 DNA sequence: TGTGCCAGTAGTGACGGTGGGAGTGTTTGGGCTGGGGCCAACGTCCTGACTTTC.

V usage is TRBV18 and J usage is TRBJ1-2, with 7 bases fitting TRBD1. This CDR3 contains 15 residues. Germline CDR1 KGHSH, CDR2 LQKENI. J gave up 4 bases and V 3 bases, and 8 bases lay outside the gene matches. The CDR3 coding sequence is TGTGCCAGCTCACCGCAGGGGGTTACCGGCTATGGCTACACCTTC. Encoded protein: CASSPQGVTGYGYTF.

The rearrangement joins TRBV7-9 to TRBJ1-5; TRBD1 matches at 7 bases. With 5 bases clipped from V and 5 bases from J, the junction kept 6 bases outside the gene matches. CDR3 length: 14 residues. Looked up from germline, CDR1 is SEHNR and CDR2 is FQNEAQ (reference sequence). The CDR3 bases are TGTGCCAGCAGCCTCGGGCAGGGGGATCAGCCCCAGCATTTT. Translating gives CASSLGQGDQPQHF.

The V gene is TRBV2, the J gene TRBJ1-3, with 10 bases fitting TRBD1. CDR1 and CDR2 from the germline V gene are SNHLY and FYNNEI. Losses at the gene ends were 6 bases for V and 3 bases for J; bases not matched to a gene: 5. The CDR3 consists of 15 residues. In DNA form, the CDR3 reads TGTGCCAGCAGCAGACAGGGGGCAGTTGGAAACACCATATATTTT. Translating gives CASSRQGAVGNTIYF.

The table lists this clone with a count of one. This chain connects TRBV6-5 to TRBJ1-2, with no clear D. The germline V gene encodes CDR1 MNHEY and CDR2 SVGAGI. V gave up 4 bases and J gave up 5 bases, with 11 bases separating them. The CDR3 is made up of 13 amino acids. The CDR3 spells CASSSAAGYGYTF. The CDR3 DNA reads as TGTGCCAGCAGTTCCGCGGCCGGGTATGGCTACACCTTC.

This clone was found once. The V call is TRBV5-8, the J call TRBJ2-7; 8 nucleotides line up with TRBD1. V was clipped by 3 bases and J by 0 bases; unmatched bases: 5. The CDR3 totals 15 residues. From germline, CDR1 is SGHTS and CDR2 YDEGEE. The CDR3 here is CASSSSGTGSYEQYF. The CDR3 coding sequence is TGTGCCAGCAGCTCGTCCGGGACAGGCTCCTACGAGCAGTACTTC.

The rearrangement uses TRBV9 and TRBJ1-6, with D maybe TRBD1 (6 bases). V was clipped by 6 bases and J by 8 bases, with 21 bases between them. The CDR3 totals 16 residues. Germline V CDR1 and CDR2: SGDLS, YYNGEE. The CDR3 bases are TGTGCCAGCACCGTGGGGAGGGGGTTATCTTATTCACCCCTCCACTTT. This codes for CASTVGRGLSYSPLHF.

J is TRBJ2-3 and V is TRBV4-1; D gene unclear. CDR3 length: 16 residues. Trimming left V 0 bases short and J 5 bases short, with 15 bases between. The V gene's germline CDR1 is MGHRA and CDR2 YSYEKL. The CDR3 DNA is TGCGCCAGCAGCCAAGATCAAGTCAGGACCAGAGATACGCAGTATTTT. Amino acids: CASSQDQVRTRDTQYF.

Remarks on this clone: The junction differs from germline at one of its ends, possibly a read error. The chain has TRBV27 and TRBJ2-1; D call uncertain. Germline CDR1 MNHEY, CDR2 SMNVEV (reference sequence). CDR3 size: 14 residues. The CDR3 protein is CANSYEMDSNEQFF. The CDR3 DNA sequence: TGTGCCAACAGTTACGAGATGGATTCTAATGAGCAGTTCTTC.

This rearrangement joins TRBV12-3 or TRBV12-4 to TRBJ2-7; D remains unclear. Trimming removed 7 bases at V and 8 bases at J, with 15 bases between. The CDR3 covers 12 residues. The CDR3 protein is CASTDDTLKQYF. The CDR3 coding sequence is TGTGCCAGCACCGATGACACCCTGAAGCAGTACTTC.

The chain links TRBV2 to TRBJ1-5; the D is unclear. The CDR3 sequence is 15 residues long. CDR1 and CDR2 from the germline V gene are SNHLY and FYNNEI. V lost 8 bases, J lost 3 bases, and 17 bases lay in between. CDR3 nucleotides: TGTGCCAGCTCTTTACCCGGTTTTGACAATCAGCCCCAGCATTTT. Encoded protein: CASSLPGFDNQPQHF.